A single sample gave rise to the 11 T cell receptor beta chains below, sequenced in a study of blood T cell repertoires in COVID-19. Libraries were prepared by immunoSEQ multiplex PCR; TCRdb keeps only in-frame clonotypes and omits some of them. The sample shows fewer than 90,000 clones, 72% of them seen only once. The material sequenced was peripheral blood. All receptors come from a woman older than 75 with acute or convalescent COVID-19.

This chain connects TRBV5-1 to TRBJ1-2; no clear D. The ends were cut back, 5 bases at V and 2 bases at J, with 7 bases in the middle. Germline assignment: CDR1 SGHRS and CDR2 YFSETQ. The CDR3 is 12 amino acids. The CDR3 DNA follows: TGCGCCAGCAGTGGAGGGAACTATGGCTACACCTTC. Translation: CASSGGNYGYTF.

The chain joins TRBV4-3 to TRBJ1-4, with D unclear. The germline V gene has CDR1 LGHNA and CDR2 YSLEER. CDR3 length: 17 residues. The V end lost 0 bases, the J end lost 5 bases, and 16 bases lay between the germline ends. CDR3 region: CASSQDIPQVRNEKLFF. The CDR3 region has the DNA TGCGCCAGCAGCCAAGATATCCCCCAGGTACGAAATGAAAAACTGTTTTTT.

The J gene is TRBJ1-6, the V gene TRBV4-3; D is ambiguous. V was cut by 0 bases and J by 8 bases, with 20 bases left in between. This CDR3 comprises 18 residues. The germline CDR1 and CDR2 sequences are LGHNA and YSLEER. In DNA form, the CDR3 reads TGCGCCAGCAGCCAAGAAGGACTCAGCCAAACCCCGGATTCACCCCTCCACTTT. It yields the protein CASSQEGLSQTPDSPLHF.

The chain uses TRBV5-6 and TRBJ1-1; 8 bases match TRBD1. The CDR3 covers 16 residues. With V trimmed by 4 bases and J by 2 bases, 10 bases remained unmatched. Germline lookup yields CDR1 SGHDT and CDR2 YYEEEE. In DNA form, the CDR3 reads TGTGCCAGCAGCCCACCCCCGACAGGGGTTAACACTGAAGCTTTCTTT. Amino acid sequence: CASSPPPTGVNTEAFF.

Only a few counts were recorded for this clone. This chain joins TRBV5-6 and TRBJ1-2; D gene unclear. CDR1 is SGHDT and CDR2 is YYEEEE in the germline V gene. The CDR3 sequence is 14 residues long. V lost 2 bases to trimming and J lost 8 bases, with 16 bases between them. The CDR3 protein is CASSLVSKSSGYTF. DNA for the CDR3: TGTGCCAGCAGCTTAGTCAGCAAATCTAGCGGCTACACCTTC.

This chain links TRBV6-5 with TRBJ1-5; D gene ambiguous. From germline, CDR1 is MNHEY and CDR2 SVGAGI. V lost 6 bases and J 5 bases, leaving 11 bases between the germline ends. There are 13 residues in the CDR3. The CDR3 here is CASSQSEDQPQHF. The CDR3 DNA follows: TGTGCCAGCAGCCAAAGTGAGGATCAGCCCCAGCATTTT.

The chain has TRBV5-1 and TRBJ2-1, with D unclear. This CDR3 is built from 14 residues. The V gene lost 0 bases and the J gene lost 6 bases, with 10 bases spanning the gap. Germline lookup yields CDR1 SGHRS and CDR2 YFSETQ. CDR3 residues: CASSLGQSLNEQFF. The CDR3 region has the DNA TGCGCCAGCAGCTTGGGGCAGTCCCTCAATGAGCAGTTCTTC.

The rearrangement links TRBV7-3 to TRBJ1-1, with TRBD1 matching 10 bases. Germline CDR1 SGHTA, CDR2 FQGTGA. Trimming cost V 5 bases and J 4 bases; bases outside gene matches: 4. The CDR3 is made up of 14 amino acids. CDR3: CASSPRQGATEAFF. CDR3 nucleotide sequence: TGTGCCAGCAGCCCACGACAGGGGGCCACTGAAGCTTTCTTT.

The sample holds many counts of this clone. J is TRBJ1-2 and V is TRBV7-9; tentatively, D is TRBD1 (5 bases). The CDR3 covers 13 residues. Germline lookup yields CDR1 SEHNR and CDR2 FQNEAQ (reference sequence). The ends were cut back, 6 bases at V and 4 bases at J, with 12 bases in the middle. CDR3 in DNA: TGTGCCAGCAGACCCGACAGTCGCTATGGCTACACCTTC. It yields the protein CASRPDSRYGYTF. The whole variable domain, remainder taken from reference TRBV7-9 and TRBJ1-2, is DTGVSQNPRHKITKRGQNVTFRCDPISEHNRLYWYRQTLGQGPEFLTYFQNEAQLEKSRLLSDRFSAERPKGSFSTLEIQRTEQGDSAMYLCASRPDSRYGYTFGSGTRLTVV.

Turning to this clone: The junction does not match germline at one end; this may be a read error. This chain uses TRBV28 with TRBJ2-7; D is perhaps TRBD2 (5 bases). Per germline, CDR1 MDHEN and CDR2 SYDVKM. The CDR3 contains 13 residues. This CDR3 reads CASSSWAGQVGNF. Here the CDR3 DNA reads TGTGCCAGCAGTTCCTGGGCTGGGCAGGTCGGGAACTTC.

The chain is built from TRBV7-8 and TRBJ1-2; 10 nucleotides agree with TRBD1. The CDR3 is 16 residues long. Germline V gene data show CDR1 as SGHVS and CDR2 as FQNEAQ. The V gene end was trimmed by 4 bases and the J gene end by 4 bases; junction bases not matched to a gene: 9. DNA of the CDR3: TGTGCCAGCAGCTCCGCCGGGACAGGGGCCCCCTATGGCTACACCTTC. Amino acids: CASSSAGTGAPYGYTF. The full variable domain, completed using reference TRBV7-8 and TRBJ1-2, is GAGVSQSPRYKVAKRGQDVALRCDPISGHVSLFWYQQALGQGPEFLTYFQNEAQLDKSGLPSDRFFAERPEGSVSTLKIQRTQQEDSAVYLCASSSAGTGAPYGYTFGSGTRLTVV.